This T cell receptor beta chain appears in the sequencing data of a study of blood T cell repertoires in COVID-19. Germline V gives CDR1 LGHDT, CDR2 YNNKEL (reference sequence). CDR3 length: 14 residues. The germline V and J ends were trimmed by 0 bases and 7 bases, with 9 bases remaining between them. Original handling: Reference gene primer amplification gave estimated nucleated cell counts. Clones were read by immunoSEQ multiplex PCR, and TCRdb kept only the in-frame ones, dropping some. Clone size and V and J calls were adopted from that table, with D and trimming inferred from the DNA. The repertoire holds 96,000 or so clones, with roughly 79% as singletons. Enrollment of patients from Seattle took place during active infection, with longitudinal follow-up.

Sequenced input: peripheral blood. The chain combines TRBV3-1 (or the pseudogene TRBV3-2) with TRBJ2-2; D is perhaps TRBD2 (5 bases). The sequence was obtained from a man aged 80 or over with COVID-19, enrolled during active disease. The CDR3 is CASSQDRGIGELFF. The CDR3 DNA sequence: TGTGCCAGCAGCCAAGATAGAGGGATCGGGGAGCTGTTTTTT.